Listed here are 29 T cell receptor beta chains from one sample, sequenced in a study of T cell responses to AZD1222 COVID-19 vaccine. The repertoire was sequenced with immunoSEQ multiplex PCR; TCRdb's copy has only in-frame clones and lacks some. The sample yields roughly 76,000 clones, 86% seen once. The specimen comprised peripheral blood, sampled on day 0 of AZD1222 vaccination. The receptors come from an adult in good health.

The chain couples TRBV7-8 to TRBJ1-4; unclear D gene. Germline lookup yields CDR1 SGHVS and CDR2 FQNEAQ. This CDR3 contains 13 residues. V dropped 6 bases and J dropped 4 bases, with 9 bases sitting between them. The CDR3 sequence is CASSLDYNEKLFF. CDR3 DNA sequence: TGTGCCAGCAGTTTGGACTATAATGAAAAACTGTTTTTT.

The V and J genes are TRBV5-1 and TRBJ2-5, with unresolved D. Trimming removed 0 bases at V and 4 bases at J, with 10 bases between. Germline CDR1 reads SGHRS; CDR2 reads YFSETQ. This CDR3 contains 14 residues. The CDR3 nucleotides are TGCGCCAGCAGCTTGGAGATAGGGTTAGAGACCCAGTACTTC. This sequence encodes CASSLEIGLETQYF.

For the CDR3, the DNA is TGTGCCAGCAGGCCCGGGACAAGCACAGATACGCAGTATTTT. Its protein product is CASRPGTSTDTQYF. The genes are TRBV28 and TRBJ2-3, with D tentatively TRBD1 (6 bases). Germline V gene data show CDR1 as MDHEN and CDR2 as SYDVKM. The CDR3 loop spans 14 amino acids. Trimming shortened V by 6 bases and J by 0 bases, and 10 bases separated the two germline ends.

This chain uses TRBV5-4 with TRBJ1-1; perhaps TRBD1 as D (5 bases). CDR1 is SGHNT, CDR2 YYREEE, per germline (reference sequence). This CDR3 has 15 amino acids. With 1 base removed from V and 2 bases from J, the gap between germline ends came to 12 bases. The CDR3 here is CASSLSIQANTEAFF. In DNA form, the CDR3 reads TGTGCCAGCAGCTTGTCTATACAGGCTAACACTGAAGCTTTCTTT.

The chain joins TRBV5-8 to TRBJ1-5; 8 bases agree with TRBD1. The CDR3 has 16 amino acids. Looked up from germline, CDR1 is SGHTS and CDR2 is YDEGEE. V trimming: 4 bases; J trimming: 2 bases; junction bases outside the gene matches: 8. CDR3 region: CASSPGQGVGNQPQHF. The CDR3, as DNA: TGTGCCAGCAGCCCCGGACAGGGAGTCGGCAATCAGCCCCAGCATTTT.

The CDR3 protein is CASWTSNSPLHF. The CDR3 nucleotides read TGTGCCAGCTGGACGAGTAATTCACCCCTCCACTTT. V is TRBV28 and J is TRBJ1-6; no clear D gene. The V and J ends lost 8 bases and 6 bases respectively, with 8 bases between them. Per the germline V gene, CDR1 is MDHEN and CDR2 is SYDVKM. The length of the CDR3 is 12 residues.

This sequence joins TRBV7-3 and TRBJ2-1; D not resolved. The CDR3 loop spans 15 amino acids. CDR1 and CDR2 from the germline V gene are SGHTA and FQGTGA. V was pared by 1 base and J by 6 bases, with 13 bases between. CDR3: CASSLNARGFNEQFF. The CDR3 region has the DNA TGTGCCAGCAGCTTAAACGCCCGCGGTTTCAATGAGCAGTTCTTC.

The chain couples TRBV4-1 to TRBJ1-2; D remains ambiguous. CDR1 and CDR2 (germline): MGHRA, YSYEKL. This CDR3 is 15 amino acids long. Trimming took off 0 bases at V and 6 bases at J, with 14 bases between the two ends. CDR3 bases: TGCGCCAGCAGCCAAGATCAAAATTTGGTTAATGGCTACACCTTC. It translates to CASSQDQNLVNGYTF.

The chain recombines TRBV28 with TRBJ2-7; 7 nucleotides align to TRBD1. The trim removed 7 bases at V and 0 bases at J, leaving 3 bases unmatched. The CDR3 loop spans 13 amino acids. Germline V gene data show CDR1 as MDHEN and CDR2 as SYDVKM. CDR3 sequence (DNA): TGTGCCAGCACCGGGACAGTCTCCTACGAGCAGTACTTC. Amino acid sequence: CASTGTVSYEQYF.

J is TRBJ2-1 and V is TRBV29-1; D unresolved. From germline, CDR1 is SQVTM and CDR2 ANQGSEA. The CDR3 loop spans 17 amino acids. Trimming removed 4 bases from V and 0 bases from J, with 19 bases in between. The CDR3 bases are TGCAGCGTTGTAGGAGATTTAAGCTCAGGCTCCTACAATGAGCAGTTCTTC. Its protein is CSVVGDLSSGSYNEQFF.

V usage is TRBV5-5 and J usage is TRBJ2-2, with 8 bases fitting TRBD1. Trimming cost V 1 base and J 4 bases; bases outside gene matches: 12. The CDR3 is 18 residues long. The germline V gene encodes CDR1 SGHKS and CDR2 YYEKEE (reference sequence). The CDR3 region is CASSLRPGPDRATGELFF. DNA of the CDR3: TGTGCCAGCAGCTTGAGACCGGGCCCGGACAGGGCCACCGGGGAGCTGTTTTTT.

This sequence joins TRBV6-6 and TRBJ1-3; D not resolved. The V end was cut by 5 bases, the J end by 0 bases, with 14 bases between. Germline CDR1 is MNHNY and CDR2 is SVGAGI (reference sequence). CDR3 length: 16 amino acids. CDR3 protein: CASSLLGHSSGNTIYF. DNA for the CDR3: TGTGCCAGCAGTCTCTTGGGTCACAGCTCTGGAAACACCATATATTTT.

V and J are TRBV6-2 or TRBV6-3 and TRBJ2-7; D gene unclear. The CDR3 runs to 12 residues. Germline values: CDR1 MNHEY, CDR2 SVGEGT. V gave up 6 bases and J gave up 0 bases, with 6 bases separating them. CDR3 in DNA: TGTGCCAGCAGCAGGAGCTCCTACGAGCAGTACTTC. This encodes CASSRSSYEQYF.

This sequence joins TRBV29-1 and TRBJ1-2, with a tentative D call TRBD1 (5 bases). V lost 4 bases and J lost 8, with 26 bases in between. Germline CDR1 is SQVTM and CDR2 is ANQGSEA. The CDR3 runs 16 residues. CDR3 amino acids: CSVGGPGLGGLRGYTF. The CDR3 DNA follows: TGCAGCGTTGGAGGACCGGGACTCGGGGGTTTGCGGGGCTACACCTTC. The variable domain in full, with the rest retrieved from reference TRBV29-1 and TRBJ1-2, is SAVISQKPSRDICQRGTSLTIQCQVDSQVTMMFWYRQQPGQSLTLIATANQGSEATYESGFVIDKFPISRPNLTFSTLTVSNMSPEDSSIYLCSVGGPGLGGLRGYTFGSGTRLTVV.

The chain uses TRBV28 and TRBJ2-3; TRBD2 might be the D (6 bases). Germline assignment: CDR1 MDHEN and CDR2 SYDVKM. V dropped 10 bases and J dropped 2 bases, with 22 bases sitting between them. This CDR3 comprises 16 residues. Here the CDR3 reads CATTSSLAAYTDTQYF. The DNA of the CDR3 is TGTGCCACCACCAGCTCATTAGCGGCCTACACAGATACGCAGTATTTT.

The CDR3 reads CASRGRDFNNEQYF. For the CDR3, the DNA is TGTGCCAGCAGGGGTCGGGACTTCAATAACGAGCAGTACTTC. The gene calls are TRBV28 and TRBJ2-7, with TRBD2 as a possible D gene (6 bases). Trimming removed 6 bases at V and 5 bases at J, with 17 bases between. The V gene's germline CDR1 is MDHEN and CDR2 SYDVKM. This CDR3 contains 14 residues.

The CDR3 reads CASSQAGGPVYEQYF. CDR3 nucleotides: TGTGCCAGCAGCCAAGCGGGGGGGCCAGTCTACGAGCAGTACTTC. This chain uses TRBV3-1 (or the pseudogene TRBV3-2) with TRBJ2-7, with 8 positions matching TRBD2. The CDR3 extends over 15 amino acids. Per the germline V gene, CDR1 is LGHDT and CDR2 is YNNKEL (reference sequence). The junction had 5 bases not matched to a gene; V was cut back by 1 base and J by 3 bases.

The count of this clone is one. The chain couples TRBV7-2 to TRBJ2-1; the match to TRBD2 covers 7 bases. The germline gives CDR1 SGHTA, CDR2 FQGNSA. Germline trimming cut 2 bases from V and 6 bases from J; bases unmatched to any gene: 4. There are 14 residues in the CDR3. CDR3 protein: CASSLSSGINEQFF. The CDR3 DNA is TGTGCCAGCAGCTTATCAAGCGGGATCAATGAGCAGTTCTTC.

The rearrangement joins TRBV15 to TRBJ2-6; weak D call: TRBD1 (6 bases). Germline CDR1 reads LNHNV; CDR2 reads YYDKDF (reference sequence). The CDR3 totals 20 residues. Trimming cost V 4 bases and J 3 bases, with 25 bases left between them. The CDR3, as DNA: TGTGCCACCAGCAAAAAGGGATGGATGACAGGTTTGATTGGGGCCAACGTCCTGACTTTC. Its translation: CATSKKGWMTGLIGANVLTF.

This rearrangement joins TRBV10-3 to TRBJ2-7; tentatively, D is TRBD1 (5 bases). Germline CDR1 and CDR2: ENHRY and SYGVKD. The CDR3 has 16 amino acids. Trimming took off 2 bases at V and 4 bases at J, with 18 bases between the two ends. This chain's CDR3 is CAISERLPSTGYEQYF. The CDR3 DNA sequence: TGTGCCATCAGTGAGAGACTCCCATCCACAGGTTACGAGCAGTACTTC.

The chain couples TRBV2 to TRBJ1-1; D is unclear. V lost 7 bases and J 1 base, leaving 13 bases between the germline ends. The germline V gene encodes CDR1 SNHLY and CDR2 FYNNEI. This CDR3 is built from 14 residues. The CDR3 protein is CASTARSENTEAFF. CDR3 DNA: TGTGCCAGCACCGCCCGCTCCGAGAACACTGAAGCTTTCTTT.

The V gene is TRBV19, the J gene TRBJ2-7, with D unclear. The CDR3 is made up of 13 amino acids. V was clipped by 4 bases and J by 2 bases, with 9 bases between them. Germline CDR1 is LNHDA and CDR2 is SQIVND (reference sequence). As DNA, the CDR3 is TGTGCCAGTAGTACTCTAAGTGCCTACGAGCAGTACTTC. It codes for CASSTLSAYEQYF.

This chain uses TRBV18 with TRBJ2-7, with no clear D. Trimming left V 3 bases short and J 3 bases short, with 15 bases between. The CDR3 has 15 amino acids. Per the germline V gene, CDR1 is KGHSH and CDR2 is LQKENI. The CDR3 loop reads CASSPLRETLYEQYF. The CDR3, as DNA: TGTGCCAGCTCACCCTTAAGAGAAACCCTCTACGAGCAGTACTTC.

The CDR3: CASSKDEISSSYEQYF. The DNA of the CDR3 is TGTGCCAGCAGCAAAGATGAGATCTCAAGCTCCTACGAGCAGTACTTC. The V gene is TRBV21-1, the J gene TRBJ2-7; no check of the table's D call, TRBD2, against the DNA was made. TRBV21-1 is a documented pseudogene. The CDR3 is made up of 16 amino acids.

The J gene is TRBJ1-2, the V gene TRBV7-8, with 10 bases matching TRBD1. Germline V gene data show CDR1 as SGHVS and CDR2 as FQNEAQ. V shed 5 bases and J 5 bases; nucleotides not matched to a gene: 8. This CDR3 spans 15 amino acids. The chain's CDR3 is CASSPLWTGGYGYTF. The CDR3 DNA is TGTGCCAGCAGCCCCTTATGGACAGGGGGTTATGGCTACACCTTC.

V and J are TRBV5-5 and TRBJ2-7, with D possibly matching TRBD1 (6 bases). Germline V gene data show CDR1 as SGHKS and CDR2 as YYEKEE (reference sequence). Deletions cut 0 bases from V and 4 bases from J, with 11 bases between. The CDR3 sequence is 14 residues long. The CDR3 sequence is CASSLDVRGYEQYF. The CDR3 region has the DNA TGTGCCAGCAGCTTGGACGTCAGGGGTTACGAGCAGTACTTC.

This clone was counted between two and nine times. V gene TRBV27 combines with J gene TRBJ2-7; the match to TRBD1 covers 8 bases. V gave up 7 bases and J gave up 2 bases; unmatched junction bases: 10. Per germline, CDR1 MNHEY and CDR2 SMNVEV (reference sequence). There are 15 residues in the CDR3. For the CDR3, the DNA is TGTGCCAGCACGAATGTCGGCAGGGGGCCCTACGAGCAGTACTTC. Translating it yields CASTNVGRGPYEQYF.

CDR3 DNA sequence: TGTGCCAGCAGTCAAAACTACAAGGCCTATGGCTACACCTTC. Residues: CASSQNYKAYGYTF. This sequence joins TRBV28 and TRBJ1-2, with D unclear. The CDR3 totals 14 residues. V lost 5 bases to trimming and J lost 4 bases, with 14 bases between them. Germline loops: CDR1 MDHEN, CDR2 SYDVKM.

J is TRBJ2-6 and V is TRBV10-3; tentative D call: TRBD2 (5 bases). CDR1 is ENHRY and CDR2 is SYGVKD in the germline V gene. The CDR3 totals 15 residues. V gave up 5 bases and J gave up 0 bases, with 8 bases separating them. The CDR3 coding sequence is TGTGCCATCAGTAGGGAGAGCTCTGGGGCCAACGTCCTGACTTTC. This gives the protein CAISRESSGANVLTF.